The 27 T cell receptor beta chains presented below share a single source sample, sequenced in a study of prognosis after radiotherapy for stage I lung cancer. Two-round multiplex PCR, the amplification method, yielded TCR beta CDR3 from genomic DNA. Amplification in first-round PCR relied on primers specific to each TRBV and TRBJ gene. TCRdb fed the multiplex PCR reads into MiXCR, producing one record per CDR3 protein. The sample contains about 30,000 distinct CDR3 sequences, roughly 30% of which appear only once. Sequencing was performed on PBMCs, taken before or after stereotactic body radiation therapy (not recorded which). The origin of the receptors is a donor over 45 with non-small cell lung cancer.

This clonotype was recorded many times. The chain carries TRBV10-3 and TRBJ2-5; D is unresolved. The CDR3 runs to 14 residues. V was pared by 1 base and J by 2 bases, with 8 bases between. Germline-derived CDR1 and CDR2 are ENHRY and SYGVKD. For the CDR3, the DNA is TGTGCCATCAGTGAGTTCGACTCGCAAGAGACCCAGTACTTC. Translation: CAISEFDSQETQYF.

This clonotype was seen repeatedly, ten times or more. The chain carries TRBV6-2 or TRBV6-3 and TRBJ1-5; 8 nucleotides line up with TRBD1. J gave up 9 bases and V 8 bases, and 6 bases lay outside the gene matches. In germline, CDR1 is MNHEY, CDR2 SVGEGT. The CDR3 length is 12 residues. The chain's CDR3 is CASSGGPRPQHF. Written as DNA, the CDR3 is TGTGCCAGCTCAGGGGGCCCTCGGCCCCAGCATTTT.

This clonotype was seen repeatedly, ten times or more. This chain uses TRBV11-2 with TRBJ2-7; D possibly corresponds to TRBD2 (6 bases). Germline V gene lookup returns CDR1 SGHAT and CDR2 FQNNGV. Trimming removed 4 bases at V and 0 bases at J, with 10 bases between. The CDR3 totals 14 residues. The CDR3 sequence: CASSSRTNSYEQYF. CDR3 DNA: TGTGCCAGCAGCTCGAGGACTAACTCCTACGAGCAGTACTTC.

The table lists this clonotype with many counts. The gene calls are TRBV12-3 or TRBV12-4 and TRBJ1-2; D remains unclear. V lost 2 bases and J lost 5, with 9 bases in between. CDR3 length: 13 residues. The CDR3 region is CASSLPGTYGYTF. CDR3 nucleotides: TGTGCCAGCAGTTTACCGGGTACATATGGCTACACCTTC.

This clonotype occurred many times. The chain uses TRBV5-1 and TRBJ2-5, with D perhaps being TRBD1 or TRBD2 (5 bases each). The CDR3 sequence is 17 residues long. Germline V gene lookup returns CDR1 SGHRS and CDR2 YFSETQ. Trimming took off 0 bases at V and 2 bases at J, with 17 bases between the two ends. The CDR3 here is CASSLAVTGGRQETQYF. CDR3 coding DNA: TGCGCCAGCAGCTTGGCGGTCACAGGCGGGCGGCAAGAGACCCAGTACTTC.

Note on this clonotype: A much larger clonotype is one base distant, so this may be a read error. The V gene is TRBV6-2 or TRBV6-3, the J gene TRBJ2-5; D call uncertain. The CDR3 is 15 amino acids. The V end lost 1 base, the J end lost 2 bases, and 11 bases lay between the germline ends. Germline assignment: CDR1 MNHEY and CDR2 SVGEGT. CDR3 sequence reads: CASSYFATNQETQYF. The CDR3, as DNA: TGTGCCAGCAGTTACTTCGCCACCAATCAAGAGACCCAGTACTTC.

This clonotype was detected ten times or more. The chain employs TRBV5-1 and TRBJ2-3; TRBD2 matches 9 bases. Germline lookup yields CDR1 SGHRS and CDR2 YFSETQ. The CDR3 covers 16 residues. V gave up 0 bases and J gave up 6 bases; unmatched junction bases: 8. The CDR3 bases are TGCGCCAGCAGCTTGGCACCGCTAGCGGGGACGGATACGCAGTATTTT. Amino acids: CASSLAPLAGTDTQYF.

This clonotype came up many times. The chain combines TRBV27 with TRBJ1-3, with a tentative D call TRBD1 (5 bases). CDR1 is MNHEY, CDR2 SMNVEV, per germline (reference sequence). The CDR3 consists of 13 residues. The V end was cut by 5 bases, the J end by 3 bases, with 8 bases between. The CDR3 DNA follows: TGTGCCAGCAGTGGGGCTTATGGAAACACCATATATTTT. Protein product: CASSGAYGNTIYF.

This clonotype is deemed medium-sized. This chain uses TRBV6-1 with TRBJ1-6; D perhaps matches TRBD1 (5 bases). There are 15 residues in the CDR3. The germline V gene encodes CDR1 MNHNS and CDR2 SASEGT. The germline V and J ends were trimmed by 4 bases and 5 bases, with 12 bases remaining between them. The CDR3 reads CASSAGTTDNSPLHF. The CDR3 DNA follows: TGTGCCAGCAGTGCCGGGACTACAGATAATTCACCCCTCCACTTT.

This clonotype showed up many times. The chain employs TRBV20-1 and TRBJ2-7, with 10 nucleotides matching TRBD2. The CDR3 extends over 15 amino acids. Germline V lookup: CDR1 DFQATT, CDR2 SNEGSKA (reference sequence). Trimming cost V 0 bases and J 3 bases; bases outside gene matches: 5. CDR3 amino acids: CSARELGTSDYEQYF. The CDR3 DNA is TGCAGTGCTAGAGAACTCGGGACTAGCGACTACGAGCAGTACTTC.

This clonotype appeared many times. The chain recombines TRBV18 with TRBJ1-4; 10 bases line up with TRBD1. Germline CDR1 reads KGHSH; CDR2 reads LQKENI. The CDR3 covers 14 residues. V was clipped by 6 bases and J by 5 bases; unmatched bases: 3. CDR3 protein: CASSQTGGNEKLFF. For the CDR3, the DNA is TGTGCCAGCTCGCAGACAGGGGGCAATGAAAAACTGTTTTTT.

This clonotype appeared many times. This clone may be a read error of a much larger clone one base away. This chain links TRBV27 with TRBJ2-1; D may match TRBD1 or TRBD2 (5 bases each). The CDR3 is made up of 14 amino acids. Between the trimmed V and J ends, which lost 8 bases and 4 bases, there was a span of 15 bases. Germline V gene data show CDR1 as MNHEY and CDR2 as SMNVEV (reference sequence). The CDR3 DNA reads as TGTGCCAGCGGTCAAGGGGACGGTTACAATGAGCAGTTCTTC. Encoded protein: CASGQGDGYNEQFF.

With regard to this clonotype: Only one base separates this from a far larger clonotype, so it likely reflects a read error. V gene TRBV6-9 combines with J gene TRBJ2-5; perhaps TRBD1 as D (5 bases). CDR1 is MNHGY and CDR2 is SVAAGI in the germline V gene. The length of the CDR3 is 14 residues. The CDR3 DNA reads TGTACCAGCAGTTACACGCAGGGATGGGAGACCCAGTACTTC. Protein: CTSSYTQGWETQYF.

At least ten counts were recorded for this clonotype. V usage is TRBV2 and J usage is TRBJ2-5; D could derive from TRBD1 or TRBD2 (6 bases each). Germline V gene data show CDR1 as SNHLY and CDR2 as FYNNEI. The germline V and J ends were trimmed by 4 bases and 3 bases, with 18 bases remaining between them. CDR3 size: 16 residues. The CDR3 bases are TGTGCCAGCAGTGGGACCTCCGGGGGCTGGGAAGAGACCCAGTACTTC. It is translated as CASSGTSGGWEETQYF.

This clonotype came up a few times. A read error is possible here, since a much larger clone lies one base away. The chain is built from TRBV7-8 and TRBJ2-2; D is possibly TRBD1 or TRBD2 (6 bases each). The CDR3 extends over 15 amino acids. Germline loops: CDR1 SGHVS, CDR2 FQNEAQ. CDR3 coding DNA: TGTGCCAGCAGCTTTGTGGGGGCGGGGTCCGGGGGGCTGTTTTTT. Translating it yields CASSFVGAGSGGLFF.

The table lists this clonotype with many counts. The chain has TRBV20-1 and TRBJ2-5; 10 bases agree with TRBD1. The CDR3 runs 14 residues. Unmatched junction bases numbered 9, after V lost 6 bases and J lost 5 bases. CDR1 and CDR2 (germline): DFQATT, SNEGSKA (reference sequence). CDR3: CSAMTGGAFETQYF. DNA for the CDR3: TGCAGTGCCATGACAGGGGGCGCCTTCGAGACCCAGTACTTC.

On this clonotype: A much larger clone lies a single base off, so this may be a read error. J is TRBJ2-5 and V is TRBV3-1; D could derive from TRBD1 or TRBD2 (5 bases each). The CDR3 is 16 amino acids. CDR1 is LGHDT, CDR2 YNNKEL, per germline (reference sequence). V gave up 2 bases and J gave up 7 bases, with 20 bases separating them. CDR3 sequence reads: CASSQTTGRGLPTQYF. CDR3 nucleotide sequence: TGTGCCAGCAGCCAAACTACGGGACGGGGCCTACCGACCCAGTACTTC.

In regard to this clonotype: The conserved final phenylalanine or tryptophan is absent from the CDR3, which likely points to a read error. The V call is TRBV11-3, the J call TRBJ2-2, with 7 bases matching TRBD1. This CDR3 comprises 14 residues. Looked up from germline, CDR1 is SGHNT and CDR2 is YENEEA. CDR3 residues: CDSSFRGLNGELFL. The CDR3, as DNA: TGTGACAGCAGCTTTAGGGGGCTGAACGGGGAGCTGTTTTTA.

At least ten counts were recorded for this clonotype. The rearrangement joins TRBV19 to TRBJ2-5; D is ambiguous. The CDR3 is 13 amino acids. Germline CDR1 LNHDA, CDR2 SQIVND (reference sequence). The V gene lost 3 bases and the J gene lost 5 bases, with 10 bases spanning the gap. CDR3 sequence (DNA): TGTGCCAGTAGTATCCAGGAGTGGGAGACCCAGTACTTC. Amino acids: CASSIQEWETQYF.

This clonotype was recorded many times. This chain uses TRBV5-6 with TRBJ1-4, with unresolved D. CDR1 and CDR2 (germline): SGHDT, YYEEEE. The length of the CDR3 is 15 residues. V was pared by 0 bases and J by 5 bases, with 11 bases between. The CDR3 here is CASSLVREGNEKLFF. The DNA of the CDR3 is TGTGCCAGCAGCTTGGTGAGGGAAGGGAATGAAAAACTGTTTTTT.

Comment on this clonotype: Relative to the germline gene, one junction end is altered; a read error may explain this. The V and J genes are TRBV15 and TRBJ2-1; no clear D gene. The CDR3 spans 17 residues. Germline values: CDR1 LNHNV, CDR2 YYDKDF (reference sequence). The CDR3 DNA follows: TGTGCCACCAGCAGAGATCAGGAACGTTATTCCTACAATGGGCAGTTCTTC. Translated: CATSRDQERYSYNGQFF.

This clonotype was seen repeatedly, ten times or more. DNA of the CDR3: TGCGCCAGCAGTGAGTCGTCAGGGGTGAATAATTCACCCCTCCACTTT. Translation gives CASSESSGVNNSPLHF. The J gene is TRBJ1-6, the V gene TRBV10-2; D possibly corresponds to TRBD1 (6 bases). Germline V gene data show CDR1 as WSHSY and CDR2 as SAAADI. This CDR3 region has 16 residues. V gave up 0 bases and J gave up 5 bases, with 11 bases separating them.

The chain uses TRBV5-4 and TRBJ2-5; 9 nucleotides match TRBD1. The germline V gene encodes CDR1 SGHNT and CDR2 YYREEE (reference sequence). CDR3 length equals 14 residues. V gave up 3 bases and J gave up 4 bases; unmatched junction bases: 4. The DNA for the CDR3 is TGTGCCAGCAGCTGGGGGACAGGGCCAGAGACCCAGTACTTC. Amino acids: CASSWGTGPETQYF.

By share, this clonotype counts as medium-sized. This chain connects TRBV5-1 to TRBJ1-6, with 7 bases fitting TRBD1. Germline lookup yields CDR1 SGHRS and CDR2 YFSETQ. Trimming at V came to 4 bases and at J to 8 bases, leaving 3 bases not matched to a gene. The length of the CDR3 is 13 residues. Here the CDR3 reads CASSPTGDSPLHF. The CDR3 DNA reads as TGCGCCAGCAGCCCTACAGGGGATTCACCCCTCCACTTT.

Details on this clonotype: At one end, the junction sequence differs from germline, possibly due to a read error. The chain is built from TRBV6-5 and TRBJ2-7, with 7 bases matching TRBD2. Germline assignment: CDR1 MNHEY and CDR2 SVGAGI. The CDR3 consists of 15 residues. Written as DNA, the CDR3 is TGTCCCAGCAGTTCCCCGGGACTAACGGGATTGGAGCAGTACTTC. Its protein is CPSSSPGLTGLEQYF.

This clonotype was detected ten times or more. The chain carries TRBV2 and TRBJ2-1; TRBD2 matches at 9 bases. CDR1 and CDR2 (germline): SNHLY, FYNNEI. This CDR3 has 14 amino acids. With 11 bases clipped from V and 2 bases from J, the junction kept 7 bases outside the gene matches. For the CDR3, the DNA is TGTGCCCGAACGACTAGCGGAACCTACAATGAGCAGTTCTTC. This sequence encodes CARTTSGTYNEQFF.

In this sample, this clonotype turned up many times. The chain employs TRBV25-1 and TRBJ1-4; 9 positions match TRBD1. The CDR3 is 12 amino acids. The V gene end was trimmed by 5 bases and the J gene end by 13 bases; junction bases not matched to a gene: 5. Germline assignment: CDR1 MGHDK and CDR2 SYGVNS. The CDR3: CASSRGQGLLFF. The CDR3 DNA is TGTGCCAGCAGTCGCGGACAGGGGCTACTGTTTTTT.